This is a list of T cell receptor beta chains from one sample in a study of shared T cell receptors in the human thymus. Sequencing was performed with immunoSEQ multiplex PCR; in TCRdb, only in-frame clones are kept and a portion is missing. The table shows some 660,000 clones, with around 87% occurring only once. These data also formed part of another study, on human thymus T cells.

The specimen was thymocytes. These receptors all stem from a boy under two years old with a congenital heart defect. The conserved cysteine and the conserved F or W are not part of the CDR3 here. The D gene is left open where the match is weak.

TRBV4-1,-,ASSQGVGGALQY
TRBV29-1,-,SARRAPWEDTQY
TRBV5-1,-,ASSLAGDQPQH
TRBV19,TRBD1,ASSVGQGQRQPQH
TRBV11-2,-,ASSLTGPRWGYGNTIY
TRBV15,-,ATSRDLRRTATNEKLF
TRBV27,TRBD1,ASSSINPEGAQGYT
TRBV14,-,ASSQSQGGVSNQPQH
TRBV7-2,TRBD1,ASSFGRGPHFIYGYT
TRBV28,-,ASSRSPDRNTEAF
TRBV28,TRBD2,AVFPTSGTYEQY
TRBV19,-,ASTFLSEQF
TRBV2,TRBD1,ASSSRQGGKLF
TRBV28,-,ASKGGIGAGANTGELF
TRBV4-3,TRBD2,ASSQSSGRFEQY
TRBV28,-,ASSPHCPHREDSPLH